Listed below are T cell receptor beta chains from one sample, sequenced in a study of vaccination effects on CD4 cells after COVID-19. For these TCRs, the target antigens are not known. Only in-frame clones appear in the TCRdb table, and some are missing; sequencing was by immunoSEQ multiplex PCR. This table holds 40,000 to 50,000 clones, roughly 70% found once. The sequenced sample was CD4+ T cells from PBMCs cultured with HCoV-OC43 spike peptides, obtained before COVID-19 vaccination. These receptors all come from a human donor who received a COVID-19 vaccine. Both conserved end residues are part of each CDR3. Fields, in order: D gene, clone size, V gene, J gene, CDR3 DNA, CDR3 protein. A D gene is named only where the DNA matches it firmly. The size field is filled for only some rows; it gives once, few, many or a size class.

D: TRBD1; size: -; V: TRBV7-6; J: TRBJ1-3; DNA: TGTGCCAGCAGCTCCGGGACAGAGCTCTCTGGAAACACCATATATTTT; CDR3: CASSSGTELSGNTIYF
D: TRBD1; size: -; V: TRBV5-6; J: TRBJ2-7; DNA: TGTGCCAGCAGCAAAGGGACAGGGAACTACGAGCAGTACTTC; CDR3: CASSKGTGNYEQYF
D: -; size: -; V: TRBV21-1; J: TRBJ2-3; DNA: TGTGCCAGCAGCAAATGCCGGGACCGATACACAGATACGCAGTATTTT; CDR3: CASSKCRDRYTDTQYF
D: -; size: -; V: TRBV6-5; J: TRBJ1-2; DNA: TGTGCCAGCAGTTACTCGGGATATGGCTACACCTTC; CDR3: CASSYSGYGYTF
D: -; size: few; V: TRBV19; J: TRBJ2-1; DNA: TGTGCCAGTAGTATAGATAATGCAAGAGGGGCCTACAATGAGCAGTTCTTC; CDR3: CASSIDNARGAYNEQFF
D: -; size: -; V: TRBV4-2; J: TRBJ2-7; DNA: TGTGCCAGCAGCCAAGAGGCAGGGGTAGTCCCCGAGCAGTACTTC; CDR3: CASSQEAGVVPEQYF
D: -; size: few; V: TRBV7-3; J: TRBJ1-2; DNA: TGTGCCAGCAGCCTCCTCGGTGGGGGGCAGGGCTACACCTTC; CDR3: CASSLLGGGQGYTF
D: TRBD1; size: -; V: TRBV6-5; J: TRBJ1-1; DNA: TGTGCCAGCGGCTCGACAGGGTTGAACACTGAAGCTTTCTTT; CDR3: CASGSTGLNTEAFF
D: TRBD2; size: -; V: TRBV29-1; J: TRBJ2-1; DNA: TGCAGCGTTGAAGGGGGAGCGGGGGCCAACAATGAGCAGTTCTTC; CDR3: CSVEGGAGANNEQFF
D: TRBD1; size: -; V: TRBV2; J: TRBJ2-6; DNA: TGTGCCAGCAGTGGGGGGGGGACAGGGAGGGGCTCTGGGGCCAACGTCCTGACTTTC; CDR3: CASSGGGTGRGSGANVLTF
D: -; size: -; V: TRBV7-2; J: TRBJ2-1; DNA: TGTGCCAGCAGTGGGAGGACAGGCCTCCTCTCCTACAATGAGCAGTTCTTC; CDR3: CASSGRTGLLSYNEQFF
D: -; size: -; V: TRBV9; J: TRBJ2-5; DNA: TGTGCCAGCAGCGGGGGGGACTTCCGAGAGACCCAGTACTTC; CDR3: CASSGGDFRETQYF
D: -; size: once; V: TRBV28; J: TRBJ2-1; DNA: TGTGCCAGCAGTTTATCTTCCGGGACTTATGACTCCTACAATGAGCAGTTCTTC; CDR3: CASSLSSGTYDSYNEQFF
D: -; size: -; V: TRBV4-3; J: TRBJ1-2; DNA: TGCGCCAGCAGCCAACCAGGGGTCCGCGGGGGTGGCTACACCTTC; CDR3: CASSQPGVRGGGYTF
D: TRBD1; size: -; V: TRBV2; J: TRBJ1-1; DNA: TGTGCCAGCAGGGCGGGACAGATGAACACTGAAGCTTTCTTT; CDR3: CASRAGQMNTEAFF
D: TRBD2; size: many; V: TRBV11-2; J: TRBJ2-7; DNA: TGTGCCAGCAGCCCCCTTCAGGGAGGGCGGCCATCCTACGAGCAGTACTTC; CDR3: CASSPLQGGRPSYEQYF
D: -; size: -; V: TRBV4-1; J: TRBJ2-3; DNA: TGCGCCAGCAGCCAACGGGCCTCCGGTAATACGCAGTATTTT; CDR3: CASSQRASGNTQYF
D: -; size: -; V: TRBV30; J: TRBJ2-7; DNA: TGTGCCTGGAGTGTTGGGGGGCACTCCTACGAGCAGTACTTC; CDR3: CAWSVGGHSYEQYF
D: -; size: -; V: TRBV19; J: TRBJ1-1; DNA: TGTGCCACCAGGGCAAGCGGGAACACTGAAGCTTTCTTT; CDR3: CATRASGNTEAFF
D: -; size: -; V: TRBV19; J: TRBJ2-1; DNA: TGTGCCAGTAGTCTCAACCGAGATCAAGAGCAGTTCTTC; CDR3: CASSLNRDQEQFF
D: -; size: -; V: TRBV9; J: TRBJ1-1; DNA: TGTGCCAGCAGCGCCCTGGACGGGAACACTGAAGCTTTCTTT; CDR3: CASSALDGNTEAFF
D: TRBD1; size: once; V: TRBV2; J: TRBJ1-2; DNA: TGTGCCACCCGGGACAGGGAAAACTATGGCTACACCTTC; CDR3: CATRDRENYGYTF
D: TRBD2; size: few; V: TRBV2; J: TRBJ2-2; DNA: TGTGCCAGCGCCCCGGGGGGGACACGCACCGGGGAGCTGTTTTTT; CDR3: CASAPGGTRTGELFF
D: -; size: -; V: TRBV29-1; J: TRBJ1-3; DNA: TGCAGCGTTGAAGCGGGTGTTGGAAACACCATATATTTT; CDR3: CSVEAGVGNTIYF
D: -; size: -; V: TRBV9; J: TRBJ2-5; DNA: TGTGCCAGCAGCGTAACTTCTTACCAAGAGACCCAGTACTTC; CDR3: CASSVTSYQETQYF
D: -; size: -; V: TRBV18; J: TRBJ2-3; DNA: TGTGCCAGCTCACCGTCTCTCGCCACAGATACGCAGTATTTT; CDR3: CASSPSLATDTQYF